This T cell receptor beta chain appears in the sequencing data of a study of blood T cell repertoires in COVID-19. Across the study: Samples taken during acute and convalescent COVID-19 were collected in the United States, Italy and Spain. From T cells, B-cell-depleted T cells, or PBMCs came the material, which was cDNA or gDNA.

Seattle-derived patients entered the study during active infection and were followed longitudinally. As processed by the authors: Reference gene primer amplification gave estimated nucleated cell counts. Assay: immunoSEQ multiplex PCR; the TCRdb copy retains only in-frame clones and omits some. That table is the source of V, J and clone size, and D and trimming were worked out from the DNA. The sample records approximately 350,000 clones, about 89% being singletons. The length of the CDR3 is 15 residues. V lost 8 bases, J lost 6 bases, and 22 bases lay in between. Germline V lookup: CDR1 SGHNT, CDR2 YENEEA.

This rearrangement joins TRBV11-3 to TRBJ1-1; TRBD1 might be the D (5 bases). Sequences were obtained from peripheral blood. This clonotype was obtained from a woman younger than 45 with COVID-19, enrolled during active disease. This chain's CDR3 is CASAPSYGRGPEAFF. The DNA for the CDR3 is TGTGCCAGCGCTCCCTCCTACGGGAGGGGCCCTGAAGCTTTCTTT.